The rows below give T cell receptor beta chains drawn from one sample of a study of molecular identifiers for immune sequencing clone quantification. TCRdb used MiXCR to reprocess the PCR reads, holding one entry per CDR3 protein. The table has under 600,000 distinct CDR3 sequences, approximately 25% seen once. Sequencing was done on a sample of naive CD8+ T cells from blood, with Jurkat cell RNA spiked in. Source of these receptors: a human donor in good health. Some libraries in this study had Jurkat cell RNA spiked in. Each CDR3 is given with its conserved first and last residue. D genes are given only for firm matches. The size entry is marked missing in some rows and otherwise reads once, few, many or a size class.

abundance: -
j_gene: TRBJ2-3
d_gene: -
len: 16
v_gene: TRBV7-9
CDR3aa: CASSPSNGGGIDTQYF
CDR3nt: TGTGCCAGCAGCCCCAGTAACGGGGGTGGTATAGATACGCAGTATTTT

abundance: -
j_gene: TRBJ2-1
d_gene: TRBD2
len: 15
v_gene: TRBV25-1
CDR3aa: CASSVLLAGGPRQFF
CDR3nt: TGTGCCAGCAGTGTCCTACTAGCGGGAGGGCCTCGGCAGTTCTTC

abundance: -
j_gene: TRBJ2-5
d_gene: -
len: 12
v_gene: TRBV24-1
CDR3aa: CATQDYQETQYF
CDR3nt: TGTGCCACCCAGGACTACCAAGAGACCCAGTACTTC

abundance: -
j_gene: TRBJ1-4
d_gene: TRBD1
len: 15
v_gene: TRBV5-1
CDR3aa: CASSGTQGSNEKLFF
CDR3nt: TGCGCCAGCAGCGGAACACAGGGGTCTAATGAAAAACTGTTTTTT

abundance: -
j_gene: TRBJ1-1
d_gene: -
len: 15
v_gene: TRBV5-1
CDR3aa: CASSWRTEMNTEAFF
CDR3nt: TGCGCCAGCAGCTGGAGGACAGAGATGAACACTGAAGCTTTCTTT

abundance: few
j_gene: TRBJ2-7
d_gene: -
len: 13
v_gene: TRBV6-5
CDR3aa: CASTPRGEYEQYF
CDR3nt: TGTGCCAGCACCCCTAGGGGTGAGTACGAGCAGTACTTC

abundance: many
j_gene: TRBJ2-2
d_gene: TRBD2
len: 16
v_gene: TRBV29-1
CDR3aa: CSVELEREYGTGELFF
CDR3nt: TGCAGCGTTGAATTAGAGCGGGAGTACGGAACCGGGGAGCTGTTTTTT

abundance: many
j_gene: TRBJ1-1
d_gene: -
len: 17
v_gene: TRBV28
CDR3aa: CASSSSLILTGNTEAFF
CDR3nt: TGTGCCAGCAGTTCCTCCCTGATCCTTACAGGGAACACTGAAGCTTTCTTT

abundance: few
j_gene: TRBJ2-2
d_gene: -
len: 14
v_gene: TRBV9
CDR3aa: CASGVDLNTGELFF
CDR3nt: TGTGCCAGCGGCGTAGATTTGAACACCGGGGAGCTGTTTTTT

abundance: -
j_gene: TRBJ2-7
d_gene: -
len: 16
v_gene: TRBV10-3
CDR3aa: CAISESGRVPSYEQYF
CDR3nt: TGTGCCATCAGTGAGTCGGGGCGGGTGCCCTCCTACGAGCAGTACTTC

abundance: many
j_gene: TRBJ2-7
d_gene: -
len: 14
v_gene: TRBV5-6
CDR3aa: CASSLVGAVHEQYF
CDR3nt: TGTGCCAGCAGCTTGGTAGGGGCGGTCCACGAGCAGTACTTC

abundance: many
j_gene: TRBJ2-5
d_gene: -
len: 17
v_gene: TRBV4-2
CDR3aa: CASSQAPLQVTQETQYF
CDR3nt: TGTGCCAGCAGCCAAGCTCCCCTTCAGGTGACCCAAGAGACCCAGTACTTC

abundance: -
j_gene: TRBJ2-7
d_gene: -
len: 14
v_gene: TRBV30
CDR3aa: CAWSVPGHNYEQYF
CDR3nt: TGTGCCTGGAGTGTCCCGGGACATAACTACGAGCAGTACTTC

abundance: few
j_gene: TRBJ2-7
d_gene: TRBD1
len: 16
v_gene: TRBV6-2/TRBV6-3
CDR3aa: CASSYPTDRGSYEQYF
CDR3nt: TGTGCCAGCAGTTACCCGACGGACAGGGGTTCGTACGAGCAGTACTTC

abundance: -
j_gene: TRBJ2-3
d_gene: TRBD2
len: 15
v_gene: TRBV6-5
CDR3aa: CASSYTGGATDTQYF
CDR3nt: TGTGCCAGCAGTTACACGGGGGGGGCCACAGATACGCAGTATTTT

abundance: many
j_gene: TRBJ2-7
d_gene: TRBD2
len: 14
v_gene: TRBV5-1
CDR3aa: CASSVGRSSYEQYF
CDR3nt: TGCGCCAGCAGTGTCGGGAGGAGCTCCTACGAGCAGTACTTC

abundance: few
j_gene: TRBJ2-7
d_gene: -
len: 16
v_gene: TRBV7-8
CDR3aa: CASSPRWTEGIREQYF
CDR3nt: TGTGCCAGCAGCCCACGATGGACTGAGGGCATACGTGAGCAGTACTTC

abundance: few
j_gene: TRBJ2-7
d_gene: TRBD1
len: 13
v_gene: TRBV20-1
CDR3aa: CSAFRDSSYEQYF
CDR3nt: TGCAGTGCATTCCGGGACAGCTCCTACGAGCAGTACTTC

abundance: many
j_gene: TRBJ1-4
d_gene: TRBD1
len: 12
v_gene: TRBV13
CDR3aa: CASSRDREKLFF
CDR3nt: TGTGCCAGCAGCCGGGACAGGGAAAAACTGTTTTTT

abundance: -
j_gene: TRBJ2-2
d_gene: -
len: 15
v_gene: TRBV24-1
CDR3aa: CATSDLGRDTGELFF
CDR3nt: TGTGCCACCAGTGATTTGGGACGAGACACCGGGGAGCTGTTTTTT

abundance: -
j_gene: TRBJ2-7
d_gene: TRBD1
len: 17
v_gene: TRBV4-3
CDR3aa: CASSQGPGTGGSYEQYF
CDR3nt: TGCGCCAGCAGCCAAGGTCCCGGGACAGGGGGCTCCTACGAGCAGTACTTC

abundance: few
j_gene: TRBJ1-5
d_gene: -
len: 16
v_gene: TRBV27
CDR3aa: CASSPAGGGANQPQHF
CDR3nt: TGTGCCAGCAGTCCGGCGGGGGGGGGGGCGAATCAGCCCCAGCATTTT

abundance: few
j_gene: TRBJ2-2
d_gene: TRBD2
len: 18
v_gene: TRBV7-9
CDR3aa: CASSLERLAGGNTGELFF
CDR3nt: TGTGCCAGCAGCTTAGAACGGCTAGCGGGAGGAAACACCGGGGAGCTGTTTTTT

abundance: many
j_gene: TRBJ2-7
d_gene: -
len: 15
v_gene: TRBV4-3
CDR3aa: CASSQDSSGYYEQYF
CDR3nt: TGCGCCAGCAGCCAAGACTCGTCGGGGTACTACGAGCAGTACTTC

abundance: few
j_gene: TRBJ2-3
d_gene: TRBD2
len: 15
v_gene: TRBV7-9
CDR3aa: CASSYVAGDTDTQYF
CDR3nt: TGTGCCAGCAGCTATGTAGCGGGGGACACAGATACGCAGTATTTT

abundance: few
j_gene: TRBJ2-2
d_gene: -
len: 14
v_gene: TRBV6-5
CDR3aa: CASSLTDNTGELFF
CDR3nt: TGTGCCAGCAGCCTGACAGATAACACCGGGGAGCTGTTTTTT

abundance: few
j_gene: TRBJ2-3
d_gene: -
len: 15
v_gene: TRBV4-3
CDR3aa: CASSHLGSGTDTQYF
CDR3nt: TGCGCCAGCAGCCATCTCGGGTCGGGCACAGATACGCAGTATTTT

abundance: -
j_gene: TRBJ2-2
d_gene: -
len: 16
v_gene: TRBV7-2
CDR3aa: CASSLEGGRAVGELFF
CDR3nt: TGTGCCAGCAGCTTAGAAGGAGGGAGAGCTGTCGGGGAGCTGTTTTTT

abundance: many
j_gene: TRBJ2-6
d_gene: TRBD1
len: 17
v_gene: TRBV28
CDR3aa: CASTRDGQGAGANVLTF
CDR3nt: TGTGCCAGCACTCGTGACGGACAGGGGGCTGGGGCCAACGTCCTGACTTTC

abundance: -
j_gene: TRBJ1-1
d_gene: -
len: 12
v_gene: TRBV5-1
CDR3aa: CASTLGGAEAFF
CDR3nt: TGCGCCAGCACCCTGGGGGGGGCTGAAGCTTTCTTT

abundance: many
j_gene: TRBJ1-5
d_gene: -
len: 13
v_gene: TRBV4-1
CDR3aa: CASSQDSDQPQHF
CDR3nt: TGCGCCAGCAGCCAAGATTCCGATCAACCCCAGCATTTT

abundance: many
j_gene: TRBJ2-7
d_gene: -
len: 13
v_gene: TRBV27
CDR3aa: CASRAGGPYEQYF
CDR3nt: TGTGCCAGCAGGGCAGGAGGACCCTACGAGCAGTACTTC

abundance: -
j_gene: TRBJ1-5
d_gene: TRBD1
len: 13
v_gene: TRBV7-9
CDR3aa: CASSLGTGGPQHF
CDR3nt: TGTGCCAGCAGCTTGGGCACAGGGGGGCCCCAGCATTTT

abundance: few
j_gene: TRBJ2-5
d_gene: TRBD1
len: 14
v_gene: TRBV5-8
CDR3aa: CASSLFTGGETQYF
CDR3nt: TGTGCCAGCAGCTTATTTACAGGGGGCGAGACCCAGTACTTC

abundance: many
j_gene: TRBJ1-2
d_gene: -
len: 15
v_gene: TRBV4-1
CDR3aa: CASSQGQATNYGYTF
CDR3nt: TGCGCCAGCAGCCAAGGACAGGCCACTAACTATGGCTACACCTTC

abundance: few
j_gene: TRBJ1-3
d_gene: -
len: 15
v_gene: TRBV2
CDR3aa: CASRGDITSGNTIYF
CDR3nt: TGTGCCAGCAGGGGAGACATCACCTCTGGAAACACCATATATTTT

abundance: -
j_gene: TRBJ2-7
d_gene: -
len: 12
v_gene: TRBV20-1
CDR3aa: CSVAGIFYEQYF
CDR3nt: TGCAGTGTTGCTGGAATTTTCTACGAGCAGTACTTC